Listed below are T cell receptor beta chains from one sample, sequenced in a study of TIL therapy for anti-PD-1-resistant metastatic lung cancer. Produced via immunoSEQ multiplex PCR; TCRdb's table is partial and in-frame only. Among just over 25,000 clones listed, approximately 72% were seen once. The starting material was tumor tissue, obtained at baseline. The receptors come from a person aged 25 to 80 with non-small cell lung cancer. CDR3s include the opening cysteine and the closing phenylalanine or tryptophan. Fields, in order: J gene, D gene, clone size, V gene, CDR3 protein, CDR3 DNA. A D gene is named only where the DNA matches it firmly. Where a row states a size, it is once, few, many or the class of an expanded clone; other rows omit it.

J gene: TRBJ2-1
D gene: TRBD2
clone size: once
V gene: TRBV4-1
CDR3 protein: CASSQGAGGENNEQFF
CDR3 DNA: TGCGCCAGCAGCCAAGGAGCGGGGGGAGAGAACAATGAGCAGTTCTTC

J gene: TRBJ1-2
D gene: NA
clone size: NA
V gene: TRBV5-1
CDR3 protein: CASSSQGSNYGYTF
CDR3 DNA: TGCGCCAGCAGCTCACAGGGCTCCAACTATGGCTACACCTTC

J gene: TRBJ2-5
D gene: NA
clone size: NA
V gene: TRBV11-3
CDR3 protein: CASSRAQETQYF
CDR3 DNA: TGTGCCAGCAGCCGGGCGCAAGAGACCCAGTACTTC

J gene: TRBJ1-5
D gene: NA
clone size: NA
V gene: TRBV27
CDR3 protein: CASSPGQPPSNQPQHF
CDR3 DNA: TGTGCCAGCAGTCCCGGACAGCCTCCTAGCAATCAGCCCCAGCATTTT

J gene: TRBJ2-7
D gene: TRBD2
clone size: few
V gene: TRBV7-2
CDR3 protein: CASSLTSGGLAEQYF
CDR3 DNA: TGTGCCAGCAGCTTAACTAGCGGGGGACTCGCCGAGCAGTACTTC

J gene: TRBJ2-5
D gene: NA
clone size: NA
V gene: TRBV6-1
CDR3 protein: CASSDIGPMRGETQYF
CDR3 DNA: TGTGCCAGCAGTGATATTGGACCAATGAGGGGAGAGACCCAGTACTTC

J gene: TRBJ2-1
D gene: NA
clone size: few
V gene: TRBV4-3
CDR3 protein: CASSQEASNEQFF
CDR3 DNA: TGCGCCAGCAGCCAAGAGGCTAGCAATGAGCAGTTCTTC

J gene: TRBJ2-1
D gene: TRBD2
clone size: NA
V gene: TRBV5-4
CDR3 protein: CASSLMRQGGSNEQFF
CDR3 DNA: TGTGCCAGCAGCTTGATGAGGCAGGGAGGGTCAAATGAGCAGTTCTTC

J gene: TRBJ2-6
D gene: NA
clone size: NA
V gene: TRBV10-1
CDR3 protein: CASSESDGANVLTF
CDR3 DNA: TGCGCCAGCAGTGAGTCGGATGGGGCCAACGTCCTGACTTTC

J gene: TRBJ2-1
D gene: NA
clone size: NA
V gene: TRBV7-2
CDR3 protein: CAKGWLGPLNEQFF
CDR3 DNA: TGTGCCAAGGGGTGGCTTGGTCCCCTCAATGAGCAGTTCTTC

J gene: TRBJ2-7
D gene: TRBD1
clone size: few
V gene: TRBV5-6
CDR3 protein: CASSAGGYEQYF
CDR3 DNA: TGTGCCAGCAGCGCAGGGGGCTACGAGCAGTACTTC

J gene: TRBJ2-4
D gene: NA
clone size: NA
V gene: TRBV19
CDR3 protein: CASCPLGRQITFQYF
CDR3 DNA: TGTGCCAGTTGTCCACTGGGCAGGCAAATTACTTTTCAGTACTTC

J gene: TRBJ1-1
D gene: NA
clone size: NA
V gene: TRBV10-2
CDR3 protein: CASSELRVNGLNTEAFF
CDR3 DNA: TGCGCCAGCAGTGAACTTCGGGTTAACGGATTGAACACTGAAGCTTTCTTT

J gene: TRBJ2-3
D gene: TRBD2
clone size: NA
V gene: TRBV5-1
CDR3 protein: CASSLGLAGGRSTDTQYF
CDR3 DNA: TGCGCCAGCAGTCTGGGACTAGCGGGGGGGCGTAGCACAGATACGCAGTATTTT

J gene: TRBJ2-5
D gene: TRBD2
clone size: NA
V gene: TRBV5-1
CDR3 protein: CASSAYGTSKETQYF
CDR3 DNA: TGCGCCAGCAGCGCCTACGGGACTAGCAAAGAGACCCAGTACTTC

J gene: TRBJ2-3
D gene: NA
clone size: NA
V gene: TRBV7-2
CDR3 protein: CASSLGGRDTDTQYF
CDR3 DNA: TGTGCCAGCAGCTTAGGGGGCAGGGATACAGATACGCAGTATTTT

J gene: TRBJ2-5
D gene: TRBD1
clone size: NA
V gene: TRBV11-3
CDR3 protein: CASSLGRTGGGEETQYF
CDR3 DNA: TGTGCCAGCAGCTTAGGAAGGACAGGGGGCGGAGAAGAGACCCAGTACTTC

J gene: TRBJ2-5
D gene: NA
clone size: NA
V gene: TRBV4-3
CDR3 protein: CASSQGAGIQETQYF
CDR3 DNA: TGCGCCAGCAGCCAAGGTGCAGGGATCCAAGAGACCCAGTACTTC

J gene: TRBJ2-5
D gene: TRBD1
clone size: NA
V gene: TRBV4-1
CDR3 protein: CASSQESDRGLGTQYF
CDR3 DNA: TGCGCCAGCAGCCAAGAATCCGACAGGGGGCTCGGGACCCAGTACTTC

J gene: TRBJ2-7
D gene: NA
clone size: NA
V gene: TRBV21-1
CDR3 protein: CASRPPPITGFTTYEQYF
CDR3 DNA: TGTGCCAGCAGGCCCCCTCCTATTACAGGGTTCACTACCTACGAGCAGTACTTC

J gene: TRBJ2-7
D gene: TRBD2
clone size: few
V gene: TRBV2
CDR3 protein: CASSFGTSGTF
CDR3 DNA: TGTGCCAGCAGTTTCGGGACTAGCGGGACCTTC

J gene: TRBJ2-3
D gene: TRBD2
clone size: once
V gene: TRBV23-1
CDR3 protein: CASSHPGASGGGTDTQYF
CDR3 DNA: TGCGCCAGCAGTCACCCGGGGGCTAGCGGGGGAGGGACAGATACGCAGTATTTT

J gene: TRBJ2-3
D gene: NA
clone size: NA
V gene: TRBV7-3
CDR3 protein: CASSLVSTDTQYF
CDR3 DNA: TGTGCCAGCAGCTTAGTTAGCACAGATACGCAGTATTTT